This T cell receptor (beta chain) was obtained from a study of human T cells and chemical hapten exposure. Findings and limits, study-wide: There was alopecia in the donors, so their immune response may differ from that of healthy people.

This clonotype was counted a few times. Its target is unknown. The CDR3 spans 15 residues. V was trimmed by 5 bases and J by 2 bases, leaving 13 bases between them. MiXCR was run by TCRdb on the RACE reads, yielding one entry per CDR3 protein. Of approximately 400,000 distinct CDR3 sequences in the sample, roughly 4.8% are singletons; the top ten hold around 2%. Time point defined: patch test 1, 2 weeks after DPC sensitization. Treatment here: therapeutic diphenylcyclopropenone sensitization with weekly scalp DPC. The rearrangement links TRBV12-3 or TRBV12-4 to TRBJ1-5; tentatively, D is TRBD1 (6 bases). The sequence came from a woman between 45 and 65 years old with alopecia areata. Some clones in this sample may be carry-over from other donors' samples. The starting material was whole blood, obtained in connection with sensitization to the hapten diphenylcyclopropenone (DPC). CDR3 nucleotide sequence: TGTGCCAGCAGTCTCCAGGGGTTGCGCAATCAGCCCCAGCATTTT. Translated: CASSLQGLRNQPQHF.